A selection of T cell receptor beta chains follows, all from one sample in a study of blood T cell repertoires in COVID-19. The table came from immunoSEQ multiplex PCR; TCRdb's copy has only in-frame clones and leaves some out. The table records under 300,000 clones, 84% of them present only once. Input material: peripheral blood. The receptors stem from a woman in her 40s who had recovered from COVID-19. CDR3s include the opening cysteine and the closing phenylalanine or tryptophan. D genes are given only for firm matches.

d_call	v_call	j_call	cdr3_nt	cdr3_aa
-	TRBV19	TRBJ2-3	TGTGCCGTTGGCGCGAGGATCACAGATACGCAGTATTTT	CAVGARITDTQYF
-	TRBV29-1	TRBJ1-2	TGCAGCGTTGTTGAAGGGGACTATGGCTACACCTTC	CSVVEGDYGYTF
-	TRBV6-2/TRBV6-3	TRBJ2-6	TGTGCCAGCAGTTACCAGAACTCTGGGGCCAACGTCCTGACTTTC	CASSYQNSGANVLTF
TRBD1	TRBV7-2	TRBJ2-1	TGTGCCAGCAGCTTAGTGGGGGGACAGGTCTACAATGAGCAGTTCTTC	CASSLVGGQVYNEQFF
-	TRBV9	TRBJ1-2	TGTGCCAGCAGTGTTGACAGCACCTATGGCTACACCTTC	CASSVDSTYGYTF
-	TRBV4-1	TRBJ1-4	TGCGCCAGCAGCCAAGATACGAGTGAAAAACTGTTTTTT	CASSQDTSEKLFF
-	TRBV4-1	TRBJ2-1	TGCGCCAGCAGCCAAGATGGGGCGGGGGCCTTTAATGAGCAGTTCTTC	CASSQDGAGAFNEQFF
TRBD2	TRBV9	TRBJ2-1	TGTGCCAGCAGCGCCCTTTCTACTAGCGGGAATGAGCAGTTCTTC	CASSALSTSGNEQFF
TRBD1	TRBV12-3/TRBV12-4	TRBJ2-7	TGTGCCAGCAGCTGGACAGGGGACGAGCAGTACTTC	CASSWTGDEQYF
TRBD1	TRBV7-6	TRBJ1-4	TGTGCCAGCAGCCCGGGGGGACAGGGGAATGAAAAACTGTTTTTT	CASSPGGQGNEKLFF
-	TRBV10-1	TRBJ1-1	TGCGCCAGCAGTGATGCGGGGGATAAGGATGAAGCTTTCTTT	CASSDAGDKDEAFF
-	TRBV7-3	TRBJ2-7	TGTGCCAGCAGTACCTTGGGGGCAGACTACGAGCAGTACTTC	CASSTLGADYEQYF
-	TRBV28	TRBJ1-2	TGTGCCAGCAGTTTACGGGGCTATGGCTACACCTTC	CASSLRGYGYTF